These T cell receptor beta chains were read from a single sample in a study of blood T cell repertoires in COVID-19. Libraries were prepared by immunoSEQ multiplex PCR; TCRdb keeps only in-frame clonotypes and omits some of them. The sample includes fewer than 120,000 clones, 70% to 90% of them seen just once. Sequencing input: peripheral blood. The receptors come from a human donor in a cohort sampled during active COVID-19. The CDR3 runs from the conserved cysteine through the conserved F or W. The D gene is left open where the match is weak. Only part of the rows carry a size: once, few, many, or a class if the clone is expanded.

clone size,J gene,D gene,V gene,CDR3 protein,CDR3 DNA
NA,TRBJ2-6,NA,TRBV30,CAWGYSGANVLTF,TGTGCCTGGGGGTACTCTGGGGCCAACGTCCTGACTTTC
NA,TRBJ2-1,TRBD2,TRBV11-2,CASSLATSGSYYNEQFF,TGTGCCAGCAGCTTAGCGACTAGCGGGAGCTACTACAATGAGCAGTTCTTC
NA,TRBJ2-7,TRBD2,TRBV18,CASSAGASGPAYEQYF,TGTGCCAGCTCTGCCGGGGCTAGCGGGCCGGCCTACGAGCAGTACTTC
NA,TRBJ1-2,NA,TRBV28,CASSLFGTGNYGYTF,TGTGCCAGCAGTTTATTCGGAACAGGGAACTATGGCTACACCTTC
NA,TRBJ1-6,NA,TRBV7-8,CASSLGRDLNSPLHF,TGTGCCAGCAGCTTAGGCAGGGACTTGAATTCACCCCTCCACTTT
NA,TRBJ2-5,TRBD1,TRBV2,CASHKDRERGETQYF,TGTGCCAGCCATAAAGACAGGGAAAGAGGGGAGACCCAGTACTTC
NA,TRBJ1-4,TRBD1,TRBV5-1,CASSTTGGNEKLFF,TGCGCCAGCAGCACGACAGGGGGGAATGAAAAACTGTTTTTT
NA,TRBJ2-3,TRBD2,TRBV25-1,CASSESRGVRTDTQYF,TGTGCCAGCAGTGAATCGCGGGGGGTTCGCACAGATACGCAGTATTTT
NA,TRBJ2-3,NA,TRBV10-3,CAVTDGGASTDTQYF,TGTGCCGTAACGGATGGGGGGGCTAGCACAGATACGCAGTATTTT
NA,TRBJ2-1,TRBD2,TRBV7-2,CASSSRLAGSSYNEQFF,TGTGCCAGCAGCTCACGACTAGCGGGAAGCTCCTACAATGAGCAGTTCTTC
NA,TRBJ1-5,TRBD1,TRBV6-5,CASTGTGGIQPQHF,TGTGCCAGCACCGGGACAGGGGGAATTCAGCCCCAGCATTTT
once,TRBJ2-1,TRBD2,TRBV4-2,CASSTRTSGNDEQFF,TGTGCCAGCAGCACTAGGACTAGCGGGAACGATGAGCAGTTCTTC
NA,TRBJ2-7,NA,TRBV7-9,CASSLQGRYEQYF,TGTGCCAGCAGCCTACAGGGTCGGTACGAGCAGTACTTC
NA,TRBJ1-3,NA,TRBV6-2/TRBV6-3,CASSSHISGGTKSSGNTIYF,TGTGCCAGCAGTTCTCATATTAGCGGGGGGACGAAGAGCTCTGGAAACACCATATATTTT
NA,TRBJ2-6,NA,TRBV7-9,CASGRRSNLFSGANVLTF,TGTGCCAGCGGGAGACGGTCAAACTTATTCTCTGGGGCCAACGTCCTGACTTTC
NA,TRBJ2-1,TRBD2,TRBV4-1,CASSQGGLAGGNEQFF,TGCGCCAGCAGCCAAGGTGGACTAGCGGGAGGCAATGAGCAGTTCTTC
NA,TRBJ1-1,NA,TRBV28,CASSPHQGNTEAFF,TGTGCCAGCAGTCCTCATCAGGGTAACACTGAAGCTTTCTTT
NA,TRBJ2-7,NA,TRBV15,CATSRDYQATYEQYF,TGTGCCACCAGCAGAGATTACCAGGCCACCTACGAGCAGTACTTC
NA,TRBJ1-4,NA,TRBV28,CASSSGFPLATNEKLFF,TGTGCCAGCAGTTCAGGGTTCCCCCTTGCAACTAATGAAAAACTGTTTTTT
NA,TRBJ2-6,NA,TRBV19,CAIAQGAGANVLTF,TGTGCCATAGCACAGGGAGCTGGGGCCAACGTCCTGACTTTC
NA,TRBJ2-1,NA,TRBV5-5,CASSLRRESYNEQFF,TGTGCCAGCAGCTTGAGGAGGGAGTCCTACAATGAGCAGTTCTTC
NA,TRBJ2-5,TRBD2,TRBV5-1,CASSREGETQYF,TGCGCCAGCAGCAGGGAGGGGGAGACCCAGTACTTC
NA,TRBJ2-1,TRBD1,TRBV4-3,CASSQAQGQGKFF,TGCGCCAGCAGCCAAGCCCAAGGACAGGGGAAGTTCTTC